This T cell receptor beta chain was profiled in a study of beta chain features in type 1 diabetes. Study-wide results and limits: At VDJ recombination sites, type 1 diabetes patients had fewer insertions and more deleted nucleotides. Type 1 diabetes patients had TCRB CDR3s that were shorter (moderately but significantly so) in all four CD4+ subsets. PCR may have favored shorter templates equally in patients and controls.

This clone has a handful of counts. The antigen remains unidentified. Since all of the isolated RNA was reverse transcribed, expressed TCRB transcripts were what got sequenced. Clones were sequenced by immunoSEQ multiplex PCR, and TCRdb holds only the in-frame ones, with some missing. The sample carries about 900,000 clones, roughly 15% recorded once. One heparinised draw, averaging about 110 mL, was taken per donor. The CDR3 consists of 17 residues. Germline values: CDR1 MDHEN, CDR2 SYDVKM. V lost 5 bases to trimming and J lost 3 bases; unmatched junction nucleotides: 8. J is TRBJ2-7 and V is TRBV28, with 15 bases identical to TRBD2. Sequencing used naive CD4+ T cells from blood. This sequence originates from a woman under 30 in good health. The CDR3 is CASSEPGLAGGRYEQYF. The CDR3 DNA reads TGTGCCAGCAGTGAACCGGGACTAGCGGGAGGACGCTACGAGCAGTACTTC.